The 7 T cell receptor beta chains below all came from one sample that was sequenced in a study of cytomegalovirus exposure and HLA in healthy donors. The PCR ran on 60 Vbeta and 13 Jbeta primers. Some clones are missing from TCRdb's copy, which holds only in-frame ones; the method was immunoSEQ multiplex PCR. This table holds under 200,000 clones, around 85% found once. The sample was PBMCs. These receptors originate from a human donor in good health.

The J gene is TRBJ2-7, the V gene TRBV2; 7 nucleotides agree with TRBD1. There are 16 residues in the CDR3. J was trimmed by 0 bases and V by 6 bases; bases with no gene match: 11. CDR1 and CDR2 (germline): SNHLY, FYNNEI. CDR3 protein: CASRLPGQARSYEQYF. CDR3 in DNA: TGTGCCAGCAGACTCCCCGGACAGGCCCGCTCCTACGAGCAGTACTTC.

V and J are TRBV6-5 and TRBJ2-4; D is unresolved. Germline CDR1 MNHEY, CDR2 SVGAGI. This CDR3 has 14 residues. The V end lost 5 bases, the J end lost 0 bases, and 8 bases lay between the germline ends. Here the CDR3 reads CASSQALAKNIQYF. The CDR3 DNA reads TGTGCCAGCAGTCAAGCCCTAGCCAAAAACATTCAGTACTTC.

V usage is TRBV4-3 and J usage is TRBJ2-7, with 9 bases identical to TRBD1. In germline, CDR1 is LGHNA, CDR2 YSLEER. The J segment lost 2 bases and the V segment lost 1 base, leaving 6 bases of the junction unmatched. The CDR3 runs 16 residues. CDR3 nucleotides: TGCGCCAGCAGCCAAGGGTGGGACAGGGTCCCCTACGAGCAGTACTTC. This codes for CASSQGWDRVPYEQYF.

The chain recombines TRBV4-1 with TRBJ2-7; D is unresolved. The CDR3 has 13 amino acids. The germline V and J ends were trimmed by 3 bases and 4 bases, with 10 bases remaining between them. Germline CDR1 and CDR2: MGHRA and YSYEKL. CDR3 DNA sequence: TGCGCCAGCAGCCATGCAGGAAGGTACGAGCAGTACTTC. It is translated as CASSHAGRYEQYF.

V is TRBV13 and J is TRBJ2-7; D call uncertain. Trimming left V 4 bases short and J 3 bases short, with 4 bases between. In germline, CDR1 is PRHDT, CDR2 FYEKMQ (reference sequence). This CDR3 has 11 residues. CDR3 sequence reads: CASSSYYEQYF. The CDR3 DNA is TGTGCCAGCAGCTCTTACTACGAGCAGTACTTC.

This sequence joins TRBV7-9 and TRBJ2-5; 9 bases agree with TRBD2. V trimming: 6 bases; J trimming: 5 bases; junction bases outside the gene matches: 7. Germline V gene sequence: CDR1 SEHNR, CDR2 FQNEAQ (reference sequence). This CDR3 contains 14 residues. Here the CDR3 DNA reads TGTGCCAGCAGTGGGCGGGGGGGCAAGGAGACCCAGTACTTC. Protein product: CASSGRGGKETQYF. Together with reference TRBV7-9 and TRBJ2-5, the CDR3 gives the full variable domain: DTGVSQNPRHKITKRGQNVTFRCDPISEHNRLYWYRQTLGQGPEFLTYFQNEAQLEKSRLLSDRFSAERPKGSFSTLEIQRTEQGDSAMYLCASSGRGGKETQYFGPGTRLLVL.

This clone was seen a single time. CDR3 sequence: CASRRGLAGDNEQFF. CDR3 DNA sequence: TGTGCCAGCAGAAGGGGACTAGCGGGGGACAATGAGCAGTTCTTC. The chain employs TRBV2 and TRBJ2-1, with 14 bases lining up with TRBD2. The CDR3 is 15 amino acids. Germline values: CDR1 SNHLY, CDR2 FYNNEI. The J segment lost 5 bases and the V segment lost 6 bases, leaving 3 bases of the junction unmatched.